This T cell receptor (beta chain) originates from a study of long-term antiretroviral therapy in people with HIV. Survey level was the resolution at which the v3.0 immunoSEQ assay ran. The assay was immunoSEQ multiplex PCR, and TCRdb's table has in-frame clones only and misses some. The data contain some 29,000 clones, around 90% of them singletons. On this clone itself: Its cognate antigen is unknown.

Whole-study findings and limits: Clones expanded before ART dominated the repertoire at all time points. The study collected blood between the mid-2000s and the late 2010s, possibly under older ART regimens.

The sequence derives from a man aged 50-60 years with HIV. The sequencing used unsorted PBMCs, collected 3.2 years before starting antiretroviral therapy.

Here the CDR3 DNA reads TGTGCCAGCAGCCGGGGAGAGAGCTACGAGCAGTACTTC. Its translation: CASSRGESYEQYF. The chain employs TRBV4-2 and TRBJ2-7; tentative D call: TRBD2 (5 bases). Germline V CDR1 and CDR2: LGHNA, YNFKEQ. This CDR3 has 13 residues. V shed 4 bases and J shed 3 bases, with 10 bases lying between them.